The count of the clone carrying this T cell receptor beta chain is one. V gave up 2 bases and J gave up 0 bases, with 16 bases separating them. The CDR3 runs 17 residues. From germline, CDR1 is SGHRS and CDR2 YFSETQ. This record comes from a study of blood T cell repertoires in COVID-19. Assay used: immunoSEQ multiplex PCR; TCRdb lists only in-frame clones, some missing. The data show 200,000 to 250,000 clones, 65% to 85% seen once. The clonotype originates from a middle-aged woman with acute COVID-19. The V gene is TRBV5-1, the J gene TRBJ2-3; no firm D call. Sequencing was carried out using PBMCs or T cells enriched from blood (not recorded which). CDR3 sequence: CASSLHTAVTSTDTQYF. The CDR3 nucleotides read TGCGCCAGCAGCTTACATACGGCGGTAACTAGCACAGATACGCAGTATTTT.